These 6 T cell receptor beta chains originate from one sample sequenced in a study of OX40 agonist ivuxolimab in advanced cancers. Sequencing used immunoSEQ multiplex PCR; TCRdb keeps in-frame clones, though not all of them. The data contain 95,000 to 110,000 clones, roughly 90% of them singletons. This material consisted of CD4+ or CD8+ T cells sorted from blood, taken in a trial of the OX40 agonist ivuxolimab. Every receptor here comes from an adult with an advanced solid tumor such as melanoma, head and neck, liver or kidney cancer.

This clone was observed a single time. V usage is TRBV6-6 and J usage is TRBJ2-2; 7 positions match TRBD1. The CDR3 loop spans 13 amino acids. J gave up 6 bases and V 8 bases, and 6 bases lay outside the gene matches. Germline V gives CDR1 MNHNY, CDR2 SVGAGI (reference sequence). This chain's CDR3 is CASHRGWAGELFF. DNA for the CDR3: TGTGCCAGCCACAGGGGATGGGCCGGGGAGCTGTTTTTT.

The chain couples TRBV28 to TRBJ2-2, with D hard to call. This CDR3 is built from 13 residues. V was trimmed by 2 bases and J by 4 bases, leaving 5 bases between them. Germline CDR1 MDHEN, CDR2 SYDVKM. CDR3 nucleotides: TGTGCCAGCAGTTTACAGCGCACCGGGGAGCTGTTTTTT. This sequence encodes CASSLQRTGELFF.

The chain is built from TRBV4-3 and TRBJ2-5; the D gene is possibly TRBD1 (6 bases). The CDR3 loop spans 13 amino acids. V was clipped by 3 bases and J by 5 bases, with 10 bases between them. Germline V gene lookup returns CDR1 LGHNA and CDR2 YSLEER. For the CDR3, the DNA is TGCGCCAGCAGCCAGGACAGAAAGGAGACCCAGTACTTC. Translated: CASSQDRKETQYF.

J is TRBJ2-3 and V is TRBV5-6; TRBD2 matches 13 bases. Trimming cost V 7 bases and J 1 base; bases outside gene matches: 12. Germline CDR1 reads SGHDT; CDR2 reads YYEEEE. This CDR3 region has 18 residues. CDR3 loop: CASVISFGTSGGTDTQYF. Written as DNA, the CDR3 is TGTGCCAGCGTGATAAGTTTTGGGACTAGCGGGGGCACAGATACGCAGTATTTT. The full variable domain, with the rest looked up from reference TRBV5-6 and TRBJ2-3, is DAGVTQSPTHLIKTRGQQVTLRCSPKSGHDTVSWYQQALGQGPQFIFQYYEEEERQRGNFPDRFSGHQFPNYSSELNVNALLLGDSALYLCASVISFGTSGGTDTQYFGPGTRLTVL.

J is TRBJ2-5 and V is TRBV7-3; TRBD2 aligns across 9 bases. V lost 6 bases, J lost 5 bases, and 10 bases stayed unmatched. CDR1 SGHTA and CDR2 FQGTGA come from the germline V gene. CDR3 length: 15 residues. The CDR3 is CASRRSGGMRETQYF. The CDR3, as DNA: TGTGCCAGCAGACGAAGCGGGGGGATGAGGGAGACCCAGTACTTC.

As DNA, the CDR3 is TGCGCCAGCAGCCCTGGTACGAGCGGTTTGGCCTACGAGCAGTACTTC. Protein sequence: CASSPGTSGLAYEQYF. The V call is TRBV5-1, the J call TRBJ2-7, with D possibly matching TRBD2 (5 bases). Germline loops: CDR1 SGHRS, CDR2 YFSETQ. V was shortened by 4 bases and J by 2 bases, with 19 bases between the two germline ends. The length of the CDR3 is 16 residues.